The following is a T cell receptor beta chain sequence with its context. The target antigen is unknown. At one of its ends the junction is not consistent with the germline gene, which may arise from a read error. Those donating, healthy Caucasian individuals from Russia, were aged roughly 6 to 95. This specimen belongs to a study of blood T cells in healthy people across ages. Regarding the study as a whole: More naive CD4+ cells and higher diversity marked long-lived donors relative to aged donors. Estimates of total diversity, which came from one million sequenced T cells, were considered to be underestimates.

Primers used in a second PCR of about 7 to 12 cycles were a sample-barcoded 5' primer and a J-beta primer mix. TCRdb re-analysed the 5' RACE reads in MiXCR, keeping a single row per CDR3 protein. The sample has fewer than 2,000,000 distinct CDR3 sequences; roughly 32% are singletons. CDR3 length equals 16 residues. Germline V lookup: CDR1 SEHNR, CDR2 FQNEAQ (reference sequence). The chain recombines TRBV7-9 with TRBJ2-7; D may be TRBD2 (6 bases). The receptor's source is a woman aged 25 to 39 in good health. The source material was blood. The CDR3 protein is CASGLTPGLGSYEQYF. Here the CDR3 DNA reads TGTGCCAGCGGCTTAACACCAGGGCTCGGGAGCTACGAGCAGTACTTC. The complete variable domain, with remaining parts taken from reference TRBV7-9 and TRBJ2-7, reads DTGVSQNPRHKITKRGQNVTFRCDPISEHNRLYWYRQTLGQGPEFLTYFQNEAQLEKSRLLSDRFSAERPKGSFSTLEIQRTEQGDSAMYLCASGLTPGLGSYEQYFGPGTRLTVT.